One sample yielded the 25 T cell receptor beta chains listed below, sequenced in a study of cytomegalovirus exposure and HLA in healthy donors. A multiplex PCR was run with 60 Vbeta primers and 13 Jbeta primers. Using immunoSEQ multiplex PCR, the repertoire was profiled, and TCRdb retains in-frame clones only, with some absent. The sample lists hundreds of thousands of clones, about 90% occurring once. The material sequenced was PBMCs. These receptors were taken from a woman between 18 and 29 years old in good health and CMV-seronegative.

This chain connects TRBV6-5 to TRBJ2-7, with D possibly being TRBD1 (6 bases). Trimming took 0 bases from V and 7 from J, leaving 13 bases between them. From germline, CDR1 is MNHEY and CDR2 SVGAGI. The CDR3 consists of 14 residues. CDR3 in amino acids: CASSYSTGLGEQYF. The CDR3 DNA reads TGTGCCAGCAGTTACTCAACAGGGTTGGGAGAGCAGTACTTC.

Only one count was recorded for this clone. The CDR3 DNA reads TGTGCCAGTAGTCTGACACTAGCGGCGCGCACAGATACGCAGTATTTT. It is translated as CASSLTLAARTDTQYF. J is TRBJ2-3 and V is TRBV19; 8 bases agree with TRBD2. The trim removed 5 bases at V and 1 base at J, leaving 8 bases unmatched. The length of the CDR3 is 16 residues. Germline loops: CDR1 LNHDA, CDR2 SQIVND (reference sequence).

V and J are TRBV30 and TRBJ2-7; 12 nucleotides agree with TRBD1. The CDR3 length is 14 residues. The ends lost 3 bases at V and 7 bases at J; junction bases unmatched: 7. The germline V gene has CDR1 GTSNPN and CDR2 SVGIG (reference sequence). The DNA for the CDR3 is TGTGCCTGGAGGAACCGGGACAGGGGGCCGGAGCAGTACTTC. It is translated as CAWRNRDRGPEQYF.

This clone was observed a handful of times. V usage is TRBV6-1 and J usage is TRBJ2-7, with a weak D call TRBD1 (6 bases). CDR3 length equals 14 residues. The germline gives CDR1 MNHNS, CDR2 SASEGT. V lost 7 bases, J lost 4 bases, and 17 bases lay in between. The CDR3 loop is CASIDRTYEYEQYF. CDR3 DNA: TGTGCCAGCATAGACAGGACTTATGAGTACGAGCAGTACTTC.

The genes are TRBV2 and TRBJ1-1; 12 nucleotides match TRBD1. Unmatched junction bases numbered 7, after V lost 6 bases and J lost 5 bases. The germline gives CDR1 SNHLY, CDR2 FYNNEI. The CDR3 runs 15 residues. The CDR3 region has the DNA TGTGCCAGCAGGGACCGGGACAGGGGGCGGACTGAAGCTTTCTTT. It specifies CASRDRDRGRTEAFF. Complete variable domain (other parts from reference TRBV2 and TRBJ1-1): EPEVTQTPSHQVTQMGQEVILRCVPISNHLYFYWYRQILGQKVEFLVSFYNNEISEKSEIFDDQFSVERPDGSNFTLKIRSTKLEDSAMYFCASRDRDRGRTEAFFGQGTRLTVV.

The chain joins TRBV4-1 to TRBJ2-6; TRBD1 matches at 8 bases. Looked up from germline, CDR1 is MGHRA and CDR2 is YSYEKL. This CDR3 spans 19 amino acids. Trimming at V came to 3 bases and at J to 0 bases, leaving 10 bases not matched to a gene. CDR3 in amino acids: CASSHREGQGASGANVLTF. CDR3 bases: TGCGCCAGCAGCCACAGGGAAGGTCAGGGGGCCTCTGGGGCCAACGTCCTGACTTTC.

This rearrangement joins TRBV7-8 to TRBJ2-5; weak D call: TRBD2 (5 bases). The CDR3 contains 13 residues. Germline loops: CDR1 SGHVS, CDR2 FQNEAQ. Trimming stripped 3 bases from V and 4 bases from J, with 9 bases between. CDR3 residues: CASSFDYRETQYF. CDR3 DNA sequence: TGTGCCAGCAGCTTCGACTATAGAGAGACCCAGTACTTC.

In the case of this clone: Other nucleotide sequences in the sample specify the same CDR3. The V gene is TRBV9, the J gene TRBJ1-1, with 11 bases fitting TRBD1. Trimming at V came to 5 bases and at J to 5 bases, leaving 8 bases not matched to a gene. Germline V CDR1 and CDR2: SGDLS, YYNGEE. The CDR3 loop spans 15 amino acids. The CDR3 spells CASSAPGQGETEAFF. CDR3 in DNA: TGTGCCAGCAGTGCGCCGGGACAGGGGGAGACTGAAGCTTTCTTT. The full variable domain, its missing parts supplied by reference TRBV9 and TRBJ1-1, is DSGVTQTPKHLITATGQRVTLRCSPRSGDLSVYWYQQSLDQGLQFLIQYYNGEERAKGNILERFSAQQFPDLHSELNLSSLELGDSALYFCASSAPGQGETEAFFGQGTRLTVV.

The gene calls are TRBV30 and TRBJ1-6; a weak D match, TRBD1 (5 bases). CDR1 GTSNPN and CDR2 SVGIG come from the germline V gene (reference sequence). Trimming removed 4 bases at V and 4 bases at J, with 11 bases between. CDR3 length: 14 residues. The CDR3 DNA sequence: TGTGCCTGGAAAGGGGATCGATATAATTCACCCCTCCACTTT. As protein: CAWKGDRYNSPLHF. The whole variable domain, remainder taken from reference TRBV30 and TRBJ1-6, is SQTIHQWPATLVQPVGSPLSLECTVEGTSNPNLYWYRQAAGRGLQLLFYSVGIGQISSEVPQNLSASRPQDRQFILSSKKLLLSDSGFYLCAWKGDRYNSPLHFGNGTRLTVT.

The chain couples TRBV15 to TRBJ2-1; D is unclear. Germline V gives CDR1 LNHNV, CDR2 YYDKDF (reference sequence). This CDR3 has 15 amino acids. V lost 5 bases to trimming and J lost 4 bases, with 15 bases between them. DNA for the CDR3: TGTGCCACCAGCGCCCCAACGAGAGGTTACAATGAGCAGTTCTTC. Its translation: CATSAPTRGYNEQFF.

V and J are TRBV2 and TRBJ2-7; 9 nucleotides align to TRBD1. Germline V gene sequence: CDR1 SNHLY, CDR2 FYNNEI. CDR3 size: 13 residues. Trimming at V came to 10 bases and at J to 5 bases, leaving 9 bases not matched to a gene. CDR3 sequence (DNA): TGTGCCACCACTACAGGGGGCTACGACGAGCAGTACTTC. Translation gives CATTTGGYDEQYF.

This sequence joins TRBV2 and TRBJ1-1, with 10 bases identical to TRBD1. CDR3 size: 15 residues. CDR1 and CDR2 (germline): SNHLY, FYNNEI. V shed 6 bases and J 4 bases; nucleotides not matched to a gene: 8. CDR3 DNA sequence: TGTGCCAGCAGGCCCGGGACAGGGGTGGGCACTGAAGCTTTCTTT. This translates into CASRPGTGVGTEAFF.

The chain employs TRBV4-2 and TRBJ2-3; TRBD2 matches at 9 bases. Germline V gene lookup returns CDR1 LGHNA and CDR2 YNFKEQ. This CDR3 has 17 amino acids. V dropped 0 bases and J dropped 6; count of bases not matched to a gene: 10. CDR3 residues: CASSQENGGGAGDTQYF. CDR3 coding DNA: TGTGCCAGCAGCCAAGAGAATGGCGGGGGGGCAGGGGATACGCAGTATTTT.

This clone was counted between two and nine times. The CDR3 DNA follows: TGTGCCAGTAGTATCGGGAACACTGAAGCTTTCTTT. Its translation is CASSIGNTEAFF. The rearrangement uses TRBV19 and TRBJ1-1; unclear D gene. Between the trimmed V and J ends, which lost 3 bases and 1 base, there was a span of 3 bases. Looked up from germline, CDR1 is LNHDA and CDR2 is SQIVND (reference sequence). The CDR3 loop spans 12 amino acids.

The chain is built from TRBV9 and TRBJ2-3, with D possibly TRBD1 on 6 matching bases. CDR1 SGDLS and CDR2 YYNGEE come from the germline V gene. V was trimmed by 3 bases and J by 2 bases, leaving 10 bases between them. The CDR3 contains 14 residues. CDR3 bases: TGTGCCAGCAGCGAATCAGGGGTCACAGATACGCAGTATTTT. It codes for CASSESGVTDTQYF.

This chain uses TRBV6-1 with TRBJ1-4, with D uncertain. The germline CDR1 and CDR2 sequences are MNHNS and SASEGT. The CDR3 runs 15 residues. The germline V and J ends were trimmed by 7 bases and 8 bases, with 20 bases remaining between them. Here the CDR3 reads CASIGRWAEGEKLFF. As DNA, the CDR3 is TGTGCCAGCATTGGAAGGTGGGCCGAGGGAGAAAAACTGTTTTTT.

This clone was found once. Compared with germline, one end of the junction differs, possibly owing to a read error. This chain connects TRBV7-9 to TRBJ1-1, with D perhaps matching TRBD1 (6 bases). In germline, CDR1 is SEHNR, CDR2 FQNEAQ (reference sequence). The CDR3 has 12 amino acids. CDR3 DNA sequence: TGTTCCAGCAGCCCAGGACAGCTAGAAGCTTTCTTT. This encodes CSSSPGQLEAFF.

DNA of the CDR3: TGTGCCAGCAGCGAAATAGCGGAGCAGTACTTC. It codes for CASSEIAEQYF. The J gene is TRBJ2-7, the V gene TRBV2; tentative D call: TRBD2 (5 bases). The CDR3 spans 11 residues. CDR1 SNHLY and CDR2 FYNNEI come from the germline V gene. V dropped 6 bases and J dropped 7 bases, with 10 bases sitting between them.

The V call is TRBV30, the J call TRBJ1-1; 7 bases match TRBD1. CDR1 GTSNPN and CDR2 SVGIG come from the germline V gene (reference sequence). Trimming at V came to 5 bases and at J to 4 bases, leaving 13 bases not matched to a gene. The CDR3 is made up of 15 amino acids. The CDR3 sequence is CAWEPGTQGSTEAFF. The CDR3, as DNA: TGTGCCTGGGAACCGGGGACACAGGGGAGCACTGAAGCTTTCTTT.

The chain is built from TRBV6-5 and TRBJ1-2; D is ambiguous. V shed 2 bases and J shed 8 bases, with 21 bases lying between them. This CDR3 comprises 16 residues. Germline V gene lookup returns CDR1 MNHEY and CDR2 SVGAGI. CDR3 nucleotides: TGTGCCAGCAGTTACGGTTGGGAAGCCCCTCGGGGAGGCTACACCTTC. Encoded protein: CASSYGWEAPRGGYTF.

This sequence joins TRBV4-1 and TRBJ1-1; no clear D gene. The V end was cut by 1 base, the J end by 1 base, with 10 bases between. CDR3 length: 15 residues. Germline V gene sequence: CDR1 MGHRA, CDR2 YSYEKL. For the CDR3, the DNA is TGCGCCAGCAGCCAAGGCCCCCCAGAGAACACTGAAGCTTTCTTT. This codes for CASSQGPPENTEAFF.

This clone was observed a single time. The chain carries TRBV6-1 and TRBJ1-5, with D maybe TRBD1 (6 bases). Trimming took off 6 bases at V and 7 bases at J, with 13 bases between the two ends. The CDR3 covers 13 residues. Germline CDR1 reads MNHNS; CDR2 reads SASEGT. Here the CDR3 reads CASSDRIGQPQHF. Written as DNA, the CDR3 is TGTGCCAGCAGCGACAGGATTGGACAGCCCCAGCATTTT.

This clone turned up a few times. The V call is TRBV6-5, the J call TRBJ1-1; the D gene is possibly TRBD1 (6 bases). Germline-derived CDR1 and CDR2 are MNHEY and SVGAGI. The V gene lost 7 bases and the J gene lost 0 bases, with 9 bases spanning the gap. The CDR3 has 13 amino acids. This chain's CDR3 is CASTPGVNTEAFF. Here the CDR3 DNA reads TGTGCCAGCACCCCAGGGGTGAACACTGAAGCTTTCTTT.

The rearrangement links TRBV30 to TRBJ1-5, with 10 bases lining up with TRBD1. Trimming at V came to 7 bases and at J to 0 bases, leaving 9 bases not matched to a gene. The CDR3 covers 16 residues. From germline, CDR1 is GTSNPN and CDR2 SVGIG (reference sequence). The CDR3 bases are TGTGCCTTAAATACGGGACAGGGGTATAGCAATCAGCCCCAGCATTTT. It yields the protein CALNTGQGYSNQPQHF.

The genes are TRBV30 and TRBJ1-1; 9 bases fit TRBD1. The CDR3 has 14 residues. Trimming cost V 2 bases and J 4 bases; bases outside gene matches: 5. CDR1 and CDR2 (germline): GTSNPN, SVGIG (reference sequence). The CDR3 DNA sequence: TGTGCCTGGAGTACAGGGGGCATTCGCACTGAAGCTTTCTTT. This codes for CAWSTGGIRTEAFF.